This T cell receptor (beta chain) was sequenced in a study of blood T cells in healthy people across ages. The germline V gene has CDR1 MNHEY and CDR2 SMNVEV (reference sequence). The CDR3 is made up of 15 amino acids. V was pared by 5 bases and J by 3 bases, with 6 bases of the junction left unmatched. A J-beta primer mix and a sample-barcoded 5' primer were used in a second PCR of roughly 6 to 11 cycles. TCRdb passed the 5' RACE reads through MiXCR, listing each CDR3 protein once. This table holds a few hundred thousand distinct CDR3 sequences, 25% to 30% found once. The chain couples TRBV27 to TRBJ1-5, with 8 nucleotides matching TRBD1. This receptor was taken from a woman between 65 and 79 years old in good health. The sample consisted of blood. The CDR3 protein is CASSAYRGDNQPQHF. The DNA of the CDR3 is TGTGCCAGCAGTGCATACAGGGGGGACAATCAGCCCCAGCATTTT.